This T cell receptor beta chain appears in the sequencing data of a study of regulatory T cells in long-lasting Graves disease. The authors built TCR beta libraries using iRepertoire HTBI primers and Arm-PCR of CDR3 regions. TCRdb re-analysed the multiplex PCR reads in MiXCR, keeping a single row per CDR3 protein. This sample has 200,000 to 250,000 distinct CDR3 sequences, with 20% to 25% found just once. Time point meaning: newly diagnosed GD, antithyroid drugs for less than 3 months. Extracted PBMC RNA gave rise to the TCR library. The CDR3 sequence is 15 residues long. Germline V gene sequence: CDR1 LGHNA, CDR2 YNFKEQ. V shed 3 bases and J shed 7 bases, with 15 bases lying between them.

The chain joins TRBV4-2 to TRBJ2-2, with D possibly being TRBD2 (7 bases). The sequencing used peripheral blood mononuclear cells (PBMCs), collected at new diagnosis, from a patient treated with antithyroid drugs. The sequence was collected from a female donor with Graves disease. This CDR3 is CASSQGLQGSGELFF. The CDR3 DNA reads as TGTGCCAGCAGCCAGGGACTACAGGGTAGCGGGGAGCTGTTTTTT.